This record covers a single T cell receptor (beta chain). Germline V gene lookup returns CDR1 SGHDN and CDR2 FVKESK. The CDR3 runs to 12 residues. V was shortened by 4 bases and J by 5 bases, with 6 bases between the two germline ends. The protocol was immunoSEQ multiplex PCR, while the TCRdb copy is restricted to in-frame clones and leaves out a portion. Among about 62,000 clones listed, around 69% were seen once. This specimen belongs to a study of radiotherapy plus CTLA-4 blockade in lung cancer. The sequencing used peripheral blood, collected from a patient treated with radiotherapy plus ipilimumab. The chain uses TRBV14 and TRBJ2-1; D is unclear. This TCR derives from a human donor with non-small cell lung cancer who had a complete response to radiotherapy plus ipilimumab. The CDR3 sequence: CASSRTNNEQFF. CDR3 DNA sequence: TGTGCCAGCAGCCGAACAAACAATGAGCAGTTCTTC.